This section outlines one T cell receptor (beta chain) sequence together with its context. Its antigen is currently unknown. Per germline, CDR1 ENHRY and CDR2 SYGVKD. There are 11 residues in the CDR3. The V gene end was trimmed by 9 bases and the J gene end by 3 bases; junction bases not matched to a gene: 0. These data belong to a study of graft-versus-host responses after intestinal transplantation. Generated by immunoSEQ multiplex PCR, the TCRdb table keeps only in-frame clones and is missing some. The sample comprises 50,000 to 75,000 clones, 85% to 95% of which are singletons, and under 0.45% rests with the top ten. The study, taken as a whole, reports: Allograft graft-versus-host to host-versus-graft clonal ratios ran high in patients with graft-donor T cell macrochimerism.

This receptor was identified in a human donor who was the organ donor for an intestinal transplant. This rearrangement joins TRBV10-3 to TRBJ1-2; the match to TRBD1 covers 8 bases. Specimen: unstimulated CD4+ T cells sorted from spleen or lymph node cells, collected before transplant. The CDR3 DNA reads TGTGCCATACAGGGGGACTATGGCTACACCTTC. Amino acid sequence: CAIQGDYGYTF.